What follows are 21 T cell receptor beta chains derived from one specimen sequenced in a study of regulatory T cells in long-lasting Graves disease. According to the study, TCR beta libraries were built with iRepertoire HTBI primers and CDR3-region Arm-PCR. MiXCR was run by TCRdb on the multiplex PCR reads, yielding one entry per CDR3 protein. The sample holds around 300,000 distinct CDR3 sequences, around 20% seen once. Stated time point: persistent/refractory GD, antithyroid drugs over 5 years with positive TRAb. PBMC RNA was the source of the TCR library. This material consisted of peripheral blood mononuclear cells (PBMCs), taken when the disease was refractory, from a patient treated with antithyroid drugs. These receptors were taken from a female donor with Graves disease.

The sample holds many counts of this clonotype. The chain joins TRBV6-1 to TRBJ2-5; either TRBD1 or TRBD2 may supply D (6 bases each). V was shortened by 6 bases and J by 1 base, with 21 bases between the two germline ends. This CDR3 spans 17 amino acids. The V gene's germline CDR1 is MNHNS and CDR2 SASEGT. Here the CDR3 DNA reads TGTGCCAGCAGATACAGGGAAGGGGTCGGGGGCCAAGAGACCCAGTACTTC. The encoded protein is CASRYREGVGGQETQYF.

This clonotype was detected many times. The chain joins TRBV20-1 to TRBJ2-7; 9 bases fit TRBD2. V gave up 0 bases and J gave up 2 bases; unmatched junction bases: 5. Germline CDR1 is DFQATT and CDR2 is SNEGSKA (reference sequence). This CDR3 comprises 15 residues. CDR3 sequence reads: CSARDLREGTYEQYF. CDR3 in DNA: TGCAGTGCTAGAGACCTGCGGGAGGGCACCTACGAGCAGTACTTC.

In its sample, this clonotype was seen many times. The V gene is TRBV5-1, the J gene TRBJ1-2, with 11 bases that match TRBD1. The length of the CDR3 is 16 residues. V trimming: 7 bases; J trimming: 4 bases; junction bases outside the gene matches: 12. Germline assignment: CDR1 SGHRS and CDR2 YFSETQ. CDR3 amino acids: CASFGQGADLAYGYTF. The CDR3 DNA sequence: TGCGCCAGCTTCGGACAGGGGGCCGATCTTGCCTATGGCTACACCTTC.

J is TRBJ2-3 and V is TRBV12-3 or TRBV12-4; D is perhaps TRBD1 or TRBD2 (5 bases each). V was cut by 3 bases and J by 3 bases, with 16 bases left in between. This CDR3 comprises 16 residues. Here the CDR3 reads CASSFGATGITDTQYF. The DNA of the CDR3 is TGTGCCAGCAGTTTCGGGGCCACGGGGATAACAGATACGCAGTATTTT.

Turning to this clonotype: The CDR3 end shows no conserved phenylalanine or tryptophan, and so a read error is likely. The chain employs TRBV4-1 and TRBJ2-5; 10 nucleotides match TRBD1. The V and J ends lost 1 base and 4 bases, in that order; junction bases with no gene match: 9. Germline V CDR1 and CDR2: MGHRA, YSYEKL. The CDR3 totals 17 residues. This CDR3 reads CASSQAWGQGIAETQYS. The CDR3 DNA sequence: TGCGCCAGCAGCCAAGCATGGGGACAGGGGATAGCAGAGACCCAGTACTCC.

The chain recombines TRBV7-2 with TRBJ2-7, with 11 bases aligning to TRBD2. Germline V gene data show CDR1 as SGHTA and CDR2 as FQGNSA. Unmatched junction bases numbered 6, after V lost 2 bases and J lost 0 bases. The CDR3 sequence is 17 residues long. CDR3 bases: TGTGCCAGCAGCTTACCGACTAGCGGGGTGCCCTCCTACGAGCAGTACTTC. Translation: CASSLPTSGVPSYEQYF.

Many counts were recorded for this clonotype. This chain's CDR3 is CASSSLDSYEQYF. For the CDR3, the DNA is TGTGCCAGCAGTTCACTAGACTCCTACGAGCAGTACTTC. The gene calls are TRBV7-8 and TRBJ2-7, with D maybe TRBD2 (5 bases). Germline assignment: CDR1 SGHVS and CDR2 FQNEAQ. This CDR3 contains 13 residues. With 6 bases removed from V and 0 bases from J, the gap between germline ends came to 9 bases.

The chain joins TRBV19 to TRBJ1-1; D is unclear. Germline V gene lookup returns CDR1 LNHDA and CDR2 SQIVND (reference sequence). The CDR3 runs to 14 residues. V was trimmed by 7 bases and J by 2 bases, leaving 14 bases between them. CDR3 sequence reads: CASTPTTLNTEAFF. Written as DNA, the CDR3 is TGTGCCAGTACACCGACAACTCTTAACACTGAAGCTTTCTTT.

This clonotype was counted only a few times. In DNA, the CDR3 is TGTGCCAGCAGCCAAGATCGGAGCTACACCGGGGAGCTGTTTTTT. It encodes CASSQDRSYTGELFF. This chain connects TRBV4-2 to TRBJ2-2; D not resolved. There are 15 residues in the CDR3. Germline lookup yields CDR1 LGHNA and CDR2 YNFKEQ. Trimming left V 0 bases short and J 3 bases short, with 8 bases between.

There are a few counts of this clonotype. V gene TRBV7-2 combines with J gene TRBJ2-7; D ambiguous. Germline assignment: CDR1 SGHTA and CDR2 FQGNSA. There are 14 residues in the CDR3. The V end was cut by 5 bases, the J end by 0 bases, with 11 bases between. This CDR3 reads CASSVPGSSYEQYF. The CDR3 nucleotides are TGTGCCAGCAGCGTCCCGGGTTCCTCCTACGAGCAGTACTTC.

This clonotype has just a few counts. The CDR3 nucleotides are TGCGCCAGCAGCCGCAATCCAGGGGGTCCGAACACTGAAGCTTTCTTT. This translates into CASSRNPGGPNTEAFF. The rearrangement joins TRBV5-1 to TRBJ1-1; TRBD1 agrees at 7 bases. Germline CDR1 SGHRS, CDR2 YFSETQ. After removal of 4 bases from V and 1 base from J, the junction contained 10 bases not matched to a gene. CDR3 length: 16 amino acids.

Turning to this clonotype: A junction boundary mismatches the germline segment, possibly from a read error. The J gene is TRBJ2-7, the V gene TRBV7-9; D is uncertain. The CDR3 spans 12 residues. Per germline, CDR1 SEHNR and CDR2 FQNEAQ (reference sequence). CDR3 sequence (DNA): TGTGCCGGCAGCCATTTGCCCTACGAGCAGTACTTC. Translated: CAGSHLPYEQYF.

The chain recombines TRBV28 with TRBJ1-5; the D gene is possibly TRBD1 (5 bases). CDR1 and CDR2 from the germline V gene are MDHEN and SYDVKM. The CDR3 extends over 14 amino acids. The germline V and J ends were trimmed by 6 bases and 7 bases, with 16 bases remaining between them. CDR3 bases: TGTGCCAGCAGGGGGGGGGGGTCCCGGCAGCCCCAGCATTTT. Its translation: CASRGGGSRQPQHF.

This clonotype came up many times. This chain connects TRBV28 to TRBJ1-5, with D possibly being TRBD1 (6 bases). The V gene's germline CDR1 is MDHEN and CDR2 SYDVKM. Trimming pared 7 bases from V and 5 bases from J, leaving 21 bases between. The CDR3 contains 16 residues. CDR3 coding DNA: TGTGCCAGCACCCCTAGTTGGGGCGCAGGGGATCAGCCCCAGCATTTT. Residues: CASTPSWGAGDQPQHF. The full variable domain, rest sourced from reference TRBV28 and TRBJ1-5, is DVKVTQSSRYLVKRTGEKVFLECVQDMDHENMFWYRQDPGLGLRLIYFSYDVKMKEKGDIPEGYSVSREKKERFSLILESASTNQTSMYLCASTPSWGAGDQPQHFGDGTRLSIL.

This clonotype was counted only a few times. The rearrangement uses TRBV11-2 and TRBJ2-7, with D possibly TRBD2 on 6 matching bases. V gave up 5 bases and J gave up 4 bases, with 12 bases separating them. CDR3 length: 13 amino acids. CDR1 is SGHAT and CDR2 is FQNNGV in the germline V gene. DNA for the CDR3: TGTGCCAGCAGCGGGGGACTGAAATACGAGCAGTACTTC. It translates to CASSGGLKYEQYF.

This clonotype was seen at least ten times. The chain recombines TRBV12-3 or TRBV12-4 with TRBJ1-2, with D possibly TRBD1 on 5 matching bases. This CDR3 region has 15 residues. V was clipped by 3 bases and J by 0 bases, with 11 bases between them. The CDR3 reads CASSFGGIPNYGYTF. The CDR3 bases are TGTGCCAGCAGTTTTGGGGGGATCCCTAACTATGGCTACACCTTC.

In the case of this clonotype: The junction departs from the called germline gene at one end, perhaps through a read error. V gene TRBV7-8 combines with J gene TRBJ1-2; D is unclear. This CDR3 spans 15 amino acids. Germline CDR1 is SGHVS and CDR2 is FQNEAQ. The CDR3 DNA reads as TGTGCCAGCAGCCAATTTCTGACGGATAACTATGGCTACGCCTTC. As protein: CASSQFLTDNYGYAF.

The CDR3 protein is CAISEIDRDFGGGYTF. As DNA, the CDR3 is TGTGCCATCAGTGAAATAGACCGGGACTTCGGGGGTGGCTACACCTTC. This chain joins TRBV10-3 and TRBJ1-2; D is perhaps TRBD1 (5 bases). Per the germline V gene, CDR1 is ENHRY and CDR2 is SYGVKD. The CDR3 loop spans 16 amino acids. The V end was cut by 3 bases, the J end by 7 bases, with 21 bases between.

This clonotype was counted ten times or more. The chain links TRBV5-8 to TRBJ2-7, with 9 bases matching TRBD1. CDR1 and CDR2 (germline): SGHTS, YDEGEE. The CDR3 sequence is 14 residues long. The junction had 6 bases not matched to a gene; V was cut back by 4 bases and J by 4 bases. The CDR3 protein is CASSGPGQGYEQYF. In nucleotides, the CDR3 is TGTGCCAGCAGCGGCCCGGGACAGGGTTACGAGCAGTACTTC.

The sample holds many counts of this clonotype. This chain uses TRBV12-3 or TRBV12-4 with TRBJ2-1; no definite D call. The V and J ends lost 3 bases and 13 bases respectively, with 16 bases between them. The length of the CDR3 is 13 residues. The CDR3 protein is CASSFRSYPDQFF. Here the CDR3 DNA reads TGTGCCAGCAGTTTTCGCTCATACCCGGATCAGTTCTTC.

V is TRBV25-1 and J is TRBJ2-5; the D call may be TRBD1 or TRBD2 (5 bases each). The CDR3 has 14 amino acids. With 10 bases removed from V and 3 bases from J, the gap between germline ends came to 18 bases. Germline V gene data show CDR1 as MGHDK and CDR2 as SYGVNS. CDR3 region: CATRPRGFEETQYF. Written as DNA, the CDR3 is TGTGCCACCCGCCCCCGGGGCTTCGAAGAGACCCAGTACTTC. Full variable domain (missing parts from reference TRBV25-1 and TRBJ2-5): EADIYQTPRYLVIGTGKKITLECSQTMGHDKMYWYQQDPGMELHLIHYSYGVNSTEKGDLSSESTVSRIRTEHFPLTLESARPSHTSQYLCATRPRGFEETQYFGPGTRLLVL.